One sample yielded the 27 T cell receptor beta chains listed below, sequenced in a study of blood T cell repertoires in COVID-19. Repertoires were generated with immunoSEQ multiplex PCR, while TCRdb's copy carries only in-frame clones and drops some. Found here are roughly 150,000 clones, more than 65% of them singletons; the top ten hold about 15%. The sequenced sample was peripheral blood. The receptors come from a woman older than 75 with acute or convalescent COVID-19.

The chain couples TRBV18 to TRBJ1-1; TRBD1 matches 8 bases. The trim removed 4 bases at V and 6 bases at J, leaving 10 bases unmatched. The germline CDR1 and CDR2 sequences are KGHSH and LQKENI. The CDR3 covers 15 residues. The CDR3 DNA reads as TGTGCCAGCTCACAATCGACAGGGGACGTACCTGAAGCTTTCTTT. Its protein is CASSQSTGDVPEAFF. Full variable domain (remainder filled in from reference TRBV18 and TRBJ1-1): NAGVMQNPRHLVRRRGQEARLRCSPMKGHSHVYWYRQLPEEGLKFMVYLQKENIIDESGMPKERFSAEFPKEGPSILRIQQVVRGDSAAYFCASSQSTGDVPEAFFGQGTRLTVV.

This rearrangement joins TRBV6-6 to TRBJ1-2; 8 positions agree with TRBD1. Trimming removed 2 bases from V and 5 bases from J; junction bases left unmatched: 7. Germline assignment: CDR1 MNHNY and CDR2 SVGAGI (reference sequence). The CDR3 spans 15 residues. CDR3 loop: CASSYDGQGIYGYTF. The CDR3 DNA is TGTGCCAGCAGTTACGACGGACAGGGAATATATGGCTACACCTTC.

The J gene is TRBJ2-1, the V gene TRBV18, with 8 nucleotides matching TRBD2. V trimming: 1 base; J trimming: 6 bases; junction bases outside the gene matches: 8. The CDR3 totals 16 residues. Germline V CDR1 and CDR2: KGHSH, LQKENI. CDR3 loop: CASSPLGGLDPNEQFF. The CDR3 region has the DNA TGTGCCAGCTCACCACTCGGGGGACTAGATCCCAATGAGCAGTTCTTC.

J is TRBJ2-3 and V is TRBV5-5; 7 bases align to TRBD2. The length of the CDR3 is 16 residues. Unmatched junction bases numbered 8, after V lost 0 bases and J lost 4 bases. The germline gives CDR1 SGHKS, CDR2 YYEKEE (reference sequence). The CDR3 region is CASSLEGRGGADTQYF. For the CDR3, the DNA is TGTGCCAGCAGCTTGGAGGGGCGGGGAGGGGCAGATACGCAGTATTTT.

The chain carries TRBV5-1 and TRBJ2-2; 14 bases align to TRBD2. Per the germline V gene, CDR1 is SGHRS and CDR2 is YFSETQ. The CDR3 runs 19 residues. After removal of 4 bases from V and 1 base from J, the junction contained 9 bases not matched to a gene. The CDR3 coding sequence is TGCGCCAGCAGCATTCAGGGACTAGCGGGAGTCGGGAACACCGGGGAGCTGTTTTTT. It specifies CASSIQGLAGVGNTGELFF.

V usage is TRBV7-8 and J usage is TRBJ1-1, with D hard to call. The CDR3 consists of 15 residues. Germline V gives CDR1 SGHVS, CDR2 FQNEAQ. Trimming cost V 4 bases and J 4 bases, with 16 bases left between them. CDR3 nucleotide sequence: TGTGCCAGCAGCTCTCCCTGGGAGCAGACCACTGAAGCTTTCTTT. Its protein product is CASSSPWEQTTEAFF.

The rearrangement uses TRBV27 and TRBJ1-1; D gene uncertain. CDR1 is MNHEY and CDR2 is SMNVEV in the germline V gene (reference sequence). The CDR3 contains 13 residues. V dropped 5 bases and J dropped 0 bases, with 7 bases sitting between them. The CDR3 protein is CASSVTVNTEAFF. For the CDR3, the DNA is TGTGCCAGCAGTGTAACAGTGAACACTGAAGCTTTCTTT.

The chain joins TRBV2 to TRBJ1-3, with a possible D match to TRBD1 (6 bases). The V end lost 6 bases, the J end lost 4 bases, and 16 bases lay between the germline ends. The germline CDR1 and CDR2 sequences are SNHLY and FYNNEI. The CDR3 extends over 15 amino acids. CDR3 coding DNA: TGTGCCAGCAGCCGCGGGGGGCGAACCGGAAACACCATATATTTT. Translation: CASSRGGRTGNTIYF.

This chain links TRBV7-6 with TRBJ2-1, with TRBD2 matching 7 bases. Trimming took 1 base from V and 7 from J; bases not matched to a gene: 7. CDR1 and CDR2 (germline): SGHVS, FNYEAQ. CDR3 length: 15 amino acids. CDR3 region: CASSLGWEGWNEQFF. The CDR3, as DNA: TGTGCCAGCAGCTTAGGGTGGGAGGGCTGGAATGAGCAGTTCTTC. Supplemented by reference TRBV7-6 and TRBJ2-1, the full variable domain reads GAGVSQSPRYKVTKRGQDVALRCDPISGHVSLYWYRQALGQGPEFLTYFNYEAQQDKSGLPNDRFSAERPEGSISTLTIQRTEQRDSAMYRCASSLGWEGWNEQFFGPGTRLTVL.

As for this clone: A much larger clone differs by one base, so this may be a read error. The genes are TRBV27 and TRBJ2-5; D unresolved. The CDR3 contains 11 residues. Per germline, CDR1 MNHEY and CDR2 SMNVEV (reference sequence). Deletions cut 5 bases from V and 5 bases from J, with 6 bases between. The CDR3 sequence: CASSLGETQYF. The CDR3 region has the DNA TGTGCCAGCAGTCTCGGGGAGACCCAGTACTTC.

The genes are TRBV19 and TRBJ1-5; possibly TRBD1 for D (5 bases). CDR3 length: 16 residues. CDR1 is LNHDA, CDR2 SQIVND, per germline (reference sequence). V was pared by 6 bases and J by 5 bases, with 20 bases between. The CDR3: CASRVVGWGGDQPQHF. As DNA, the CDR3 is TGTGCCAGTAGAGTTGTTGGGTGGGGAGGGGATCAGCCCCAGCATTTT.

The rearrangement joins TRBV5-1 to TRBJ2-7; 10 nucleotides line up with TRBD2. Germline CDR1 and CDR2: SGHRS and YFSETQ. The CDR3 contains 15 residues. The trim removed 0 bases at V and 1 base at J, leaving 1 base unmatched. CDR3 sequence reads: CASSLELAGSYEQYF. The CDR3 DNA follows: TGCGCCAGCAGCTTGGAACTAGCGGGGTCCTACGAGCAGTACTTC. The full variable domain, rest sourced from reference TRBV5-1 and TRBJ2-7, is KAGVTQTPRYLIKTRGQQVTLSCSPISGHRSVSWYQQTPGQGLQFLFEYFSETQRNKGNFPGRFSGRQFSNSRSEMNVSTLELGDSALYLCASSLELAGSYEQYFGPGTRLTVT.

The rearrangement uses TRBV21-1 and TRBJ2-3; the table's D call, TRBD1, has no DNA check behind it. TRBV21-1 is deemed a pseudogene. The CDR3 covers 15 residues. This CDR3 is CASSTDRASTDTQYF. CDR3 bases: TGTGCCAGCAGCACGGACAGGGCTAGCACAGATACGCAGTATTTT.

The chain joins TRBV20-1 to TRBJ2-1, with D uncertain. Trimming pared 3 bases from V and 8 bases from J, leaving 8 bases between. Germline assignment: CDR1 DFQATT and CDR2 SNEGSKA (reference sequence). This CDR3 spans 11 amino acids. CDR3 bases: TGCAGTGCTAGTCGAGTCGATGAGCAGTTCTTC. Translation gives CSASRVDEQFF.

The chain combines TRBV11-3 with TRBJ2-7; tentatively, D is TRBD2 (6 bases). CDR3 length: 15 amino acids. The V gene lost 1 base and the J gene lost 0 bases, with 10 bases spanning the gap. From germline, CDR1 is SGHNT and CDR2 YENEEA. The CDR3 sequence is CASSLGGSGSYEQYF. The CDR3, as DNA: TGTGCCAGCAGCTTAGGTGGTAGCGGCTCCTACGAGCAGTACTTC. Full variable domain (outside the CDR3, taken from reference TRBV11-3 and TRBJ2-7): EAGVVQSPRYKIIEKKQPVAFWCNPISGHNTLYWYLQNLGQGPELLIRYENEEAVDDSQLPKDRFSAERLKGVDSTLKIQPAELGDSAVYLCASSLGGSGSYEQYFGPGTRLTVT.

The chain couples TRBV7-2 to TRBJ1-4; TRBD1 matches at 7 bases. V lost 1 base and J lost 0; bases outside the gene matches: 5. Germline assignment: CDR1 SGHTA and CDR2 FQGNSA. This CDR3 has 17 residues. The CDR3 DNA reads TGTGCCAGCAGCTTAGGGACAGGTTTGGCAACTAATGAAAAACTGTTTTTT. Translating it yields CASSLGTGLATNEKLFF.

A word on this clone: Other DNA sequences in this sample translate to the same CDR3. V usage is TRBV3-1 (or the pseudogene TRBV3-2) and J usage is TRBJ1-2; D uncertain. Germline V gives CDR1 LGHDT, CDR2 YNNKEL (reference sequence). The CDR3 has 12 residues. Between the trimmed V and J ends, which lost 4 bases and 4 bases, there was a span of 7 bases. For the CDR3, the DNA is TGTGCCAGCAGCCTTGGCGGCTATGGCTACACCTTC. Translating it yields CASSLGGYGYTF.

The CDR3 sequence is CASSFEGRSPLHF. In nucleotides, the CDR3 is TGCGCCAGCAGCTTTGAGGGGAGGTCACCCCTCCACTTT. The chain links TRBV5-1 to TRBJ1-6, with D possibly being TRBD1 (5 bases). The CDR3 spans 13 residues. CDR1 SGHRS and CDR2 YFSETQ come from the germline V gene. V dropped 2 bases and J dropped 10 bases, with 10 bases sitting between them.

This clone was recorded once. This chain connects TRBV5-1 to TRBJ1-1; perhaps TRBD1 as D (5 bases). CDR1 SGHRS and CDR2 YFSETQ come from the germline V gene. V was trimmed by 0 bases and J by 5 bases, leaving 11 bases between them. The CDR3 is 14 residues long. The CDR3 sequence is CASSLAGGGTEAFF. The DNA for the CDR3 is TGCGCCAGCAGCTTGGCGGGGGGAGGGACTGAAGCTTTCTTT. Complete variable domain (other parts from reference TRBV5-1 and TRBJ1-1): KAGVTQTPRYLIKTRGQQVTLSCSPISGHRSVSWYQQTPGQGLQFLFEYFSETQRNKGNFPGRFSGRQFSNSRSEMNVSTLELGDSALYLCASSLAGGGTEAFFGQGTRLTVV.

V and J are TRBV11-2 and TRBJ2-4; 7 positions match TRBD2. Germline CDR1 reads SGHAT; CDR2 reads FQNNGV. Trimming removed 2 bases from V and 2 bases from J; junction bases left unmatched: 9. This CDR3 has 17 residues. The CDR3 coding sequence is TGTGCCAGCAGCTTAACATGGGCAGCGGGGTCCAAAAACATTCAGTACTTC. Translation gives CASSLTWAAGSKNIQYF.

This sequence joins TRBV6-5 and TRBJ2-1; 13 bases are a match to TRBD2. Germline V lookup: CDR1 MNHEY, CDR2 SVGAGI. V lost 6 bases, J lost 7 bases, and 6 bases stayed unmatched. The CDR3 is 15 residues long. CDR3 DNA: TGTGCCAGCAGCGGACTAGCGGGAGTACAAAATGAGCAGTTCTTC. Translating gives CASSGLAGVQNEQFF.

The chain links TRBV6-5 to TRBJ2-7; the D gene is possibly TRBD2 (5 bases). Germline CDR1 and CDR2: MNHEY and SVGAGI. This CDR3 has 13 amino acids. Trimming took 2 bases from V and 2 from J, leaving 7 bases between them. The CDR3 loop reads CASSYRTPYEQYF. CDR3 bases: TGTGCCAGCAGTTACAGGACTCCCTACGAGCAGTACTTC.

This clone was seen a few times. V is TRBV5-1 and J is TRBJ1-2; D gene uncertain. The CDR3 spans 13 residues. Trimming left V 0 bases short and J 8 bases short, with 11 bases between. Germline assignment: CDR1 SGHRS and CDR2 YFSETQ. CDR3 coding DNA: TGCGCCAGCAGCTTGGGGGCCAAAGAGGGCTACACCTTC. It is translated as CASSLGAKEGYTF.

This chain joins TRBV5-4 and TRBJ1-1, with 9 bases lining up with TRBD1. In germline, CDR1 is SGHNT, CDR2 YYREEE (reference sequence). V was clipped by 3 bases and J by 0 bases; unmatched bases: 9. This CDR3 has 17 residues. For the CDR3, the DNA is TGTGCCAGCAGCTCACCGGGACAGGGTCTCATGAACACTGAAGCTTTCTTT. Residues: CASSSPGQGLMNTEAFF.

This chain joins TRBV7-9 and TRBJ1-2, with no clear D. The CDR3 length is 12 residues. V was pared by 4 bases and J by 8 bases, with 11 bases between. Germline-derived CDR1 and CDR2 are SEHNR and FQNEAQ (reference sequence). CDR3 DNA sequence: TGTGCCAGCAGCTCCCTCGTGGCCGGCTACACCTTC. It codes for CASSSLVAGYTF.

V and J are TRBV19 and TRBJ1-5; D ambiguous. Trimming took off 5 bases at V and 0 bases at J, with 14 bases between the two ends. CDR1 is LNHDA, CDR2 SQIVND, per germline (reference sequence). The CDR3 has 16 residues. CDR3 nucleotides: TGTGCCAGTAGTGAAGCGCTACTCAATAGCAATCAGCCCCAGCATTTT. Translating gives CASSEALLNSNQPQHF.

The CDR3 here is CAWSQGMYQPQHF. The CDR3 DNA reads as TGTGCCTGGAGTCAGGGGATGTATCAGCCCCAGCATTTT. The chain is built from TRBV30 and TRBJ1-5; a weak D match, TRBD1 (6 bases). Germline V gene data show CDR1 as GTSNPN and CDR2 as SVGIG (reference sequence). The CDR3 runs 13 residues. V was pared by 2 bases and J by 5 bases, with 10 bases between.